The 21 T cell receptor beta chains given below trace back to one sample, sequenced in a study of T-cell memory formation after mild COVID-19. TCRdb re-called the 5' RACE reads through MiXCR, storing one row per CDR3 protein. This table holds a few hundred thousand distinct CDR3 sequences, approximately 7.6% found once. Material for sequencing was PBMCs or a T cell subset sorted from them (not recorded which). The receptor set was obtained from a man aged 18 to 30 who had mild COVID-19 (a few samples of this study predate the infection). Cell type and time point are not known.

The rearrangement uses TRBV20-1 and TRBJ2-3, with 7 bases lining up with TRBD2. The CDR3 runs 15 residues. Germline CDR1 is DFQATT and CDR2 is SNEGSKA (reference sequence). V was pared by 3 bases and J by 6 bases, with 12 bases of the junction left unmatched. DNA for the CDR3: TGCAGTGCTAGTACCAGTAGCGGGCGAAGGGATACGCAGTATTTT. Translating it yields CSASTSSGRRDTQYF.

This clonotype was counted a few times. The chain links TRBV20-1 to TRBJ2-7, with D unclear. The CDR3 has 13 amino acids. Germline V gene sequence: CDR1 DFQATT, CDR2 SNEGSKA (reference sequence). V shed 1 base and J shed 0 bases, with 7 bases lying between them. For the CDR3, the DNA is TGCAGTGCTAGAGGCGTTAGCTCCTACGAGCAGTACTTC. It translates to CSARGVSSYEQYF.

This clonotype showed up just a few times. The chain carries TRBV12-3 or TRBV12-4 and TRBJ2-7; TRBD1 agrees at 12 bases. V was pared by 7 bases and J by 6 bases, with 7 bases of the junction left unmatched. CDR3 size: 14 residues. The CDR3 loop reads CASTPGTGGSEQYF. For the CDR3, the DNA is TGTGCCAGCACGCCCGGGACAGGGGGCTCCGAGCAGTACTTC.

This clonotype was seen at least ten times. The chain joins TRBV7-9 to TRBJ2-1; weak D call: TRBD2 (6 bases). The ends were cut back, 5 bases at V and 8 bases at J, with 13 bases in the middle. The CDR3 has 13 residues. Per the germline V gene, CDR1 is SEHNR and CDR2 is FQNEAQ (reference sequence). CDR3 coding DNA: TGTGCCAGCAGCCCCAGTTGGGGGGATGAGCAGTTCTTC. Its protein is CASSPSWGDEQFF.

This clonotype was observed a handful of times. DNA of the CDR3: TGTGCCAGCAGTTACTCGAGTTCAGGGGGTTACAATGAGCAGTTCTTC. Its protein product is CASSYSSSGGYNEQFF. The chain has TRBV6-5 and TRBJ2-1, with 7 bases identical to TRBD1. The CDR3 totals 16 residues. The trim removed 0 bases at V and 4 bases at J, leaving 6 bases unmatched. The germline gives CDR1 MNHEY, CDR2 SVGAGI.

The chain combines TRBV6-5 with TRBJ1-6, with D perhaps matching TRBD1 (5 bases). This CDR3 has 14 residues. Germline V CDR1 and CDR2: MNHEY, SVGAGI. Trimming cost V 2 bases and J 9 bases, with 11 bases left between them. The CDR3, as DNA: TGTGCCAGCAGTTACGGGGGTTCTGTTTCACCCCTCCACTTT. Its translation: CASSYGGSVSPLHF.

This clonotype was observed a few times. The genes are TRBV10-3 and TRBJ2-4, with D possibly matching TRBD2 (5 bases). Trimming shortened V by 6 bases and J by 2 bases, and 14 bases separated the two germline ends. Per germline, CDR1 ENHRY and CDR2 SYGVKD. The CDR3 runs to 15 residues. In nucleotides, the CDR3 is TGTGCCATCAGCAGCGGAGACTGGACCAAAAACATTCAGTACTTC. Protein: CAISSGDWTKNIQYF.

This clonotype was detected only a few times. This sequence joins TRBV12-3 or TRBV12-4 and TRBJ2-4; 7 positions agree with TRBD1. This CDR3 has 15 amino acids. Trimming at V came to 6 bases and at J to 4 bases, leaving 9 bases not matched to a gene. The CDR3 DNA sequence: TGTGCCAGCAGACCACCAGGGACAGCTAAAAACATTCAGTACTTC. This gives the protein CASRPPGTAKNIQYF.

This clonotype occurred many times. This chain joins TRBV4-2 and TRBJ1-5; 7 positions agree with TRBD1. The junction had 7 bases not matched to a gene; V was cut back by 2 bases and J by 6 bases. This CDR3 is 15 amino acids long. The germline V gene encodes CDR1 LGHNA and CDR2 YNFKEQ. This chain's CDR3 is CASSQRMQGGQPQHF. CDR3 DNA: TGTGCCAGCAGCCAAAGGATGCAGGGGGGTCAGCCCCAGCATTTT.

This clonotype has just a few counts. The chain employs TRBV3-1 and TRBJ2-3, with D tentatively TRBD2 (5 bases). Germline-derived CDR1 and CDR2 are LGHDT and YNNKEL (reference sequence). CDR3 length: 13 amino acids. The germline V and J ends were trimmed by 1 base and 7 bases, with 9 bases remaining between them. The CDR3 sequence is CASSQGSGNTQYF. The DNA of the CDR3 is TGTGCCAGCAGCCAAGGATCGGGAAATACGCAGTATTTT.

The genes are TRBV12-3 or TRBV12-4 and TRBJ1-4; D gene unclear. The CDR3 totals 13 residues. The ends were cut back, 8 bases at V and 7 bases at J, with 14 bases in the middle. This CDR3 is CASSRSLFEKLFF. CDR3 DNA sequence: TGTGCCAGCTCTCGGAGCCTATTTGAAAAACTGTTTTTT.

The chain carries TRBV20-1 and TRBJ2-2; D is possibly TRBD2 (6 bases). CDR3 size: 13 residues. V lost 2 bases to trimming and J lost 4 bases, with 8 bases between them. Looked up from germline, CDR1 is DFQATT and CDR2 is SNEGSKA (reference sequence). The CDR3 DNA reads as TGCAGTGCTAGAATCGGGAGCACCGGGGAGCTGTTTTTT. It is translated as CSARIGSTGELFF.

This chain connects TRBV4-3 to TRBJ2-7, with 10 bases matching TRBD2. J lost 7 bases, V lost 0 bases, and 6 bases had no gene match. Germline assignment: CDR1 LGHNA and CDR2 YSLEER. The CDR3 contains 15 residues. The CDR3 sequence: CASSQDLAGAGEQYF. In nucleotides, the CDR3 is TGCGCCAGCAGCCAAGACCTAGCGGGGGCCGGGGAGCAGTACTTC.

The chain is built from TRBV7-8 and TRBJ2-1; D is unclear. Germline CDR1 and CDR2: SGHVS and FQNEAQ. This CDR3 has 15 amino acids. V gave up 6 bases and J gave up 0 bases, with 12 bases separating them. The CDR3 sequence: CASSSSVVSYNEQFF. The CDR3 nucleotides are TGTGCCAGCAGTTCTAGTGTTGTCTCCTACAATGAGCAGTTCTTC. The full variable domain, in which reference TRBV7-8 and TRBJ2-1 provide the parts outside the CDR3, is GAGVSQSPRYKVAKRGQDVALRCDPISGHVSLFWYQQALGQGPEFLTYFQNEAQLDKSGLPSDRFFAERPEGSVSTLKIQRTQQEDSAVYLCASSSSVVSYNEQFFGPGTRLTVL.

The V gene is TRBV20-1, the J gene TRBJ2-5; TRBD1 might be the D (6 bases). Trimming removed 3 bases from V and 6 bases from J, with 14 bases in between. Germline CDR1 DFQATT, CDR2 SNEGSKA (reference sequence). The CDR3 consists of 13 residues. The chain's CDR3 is CSARQGKKQTQYF. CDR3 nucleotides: TGCAGTGCTAGGCAGGGGAAGAAGCAGACCCAGTACTTC.

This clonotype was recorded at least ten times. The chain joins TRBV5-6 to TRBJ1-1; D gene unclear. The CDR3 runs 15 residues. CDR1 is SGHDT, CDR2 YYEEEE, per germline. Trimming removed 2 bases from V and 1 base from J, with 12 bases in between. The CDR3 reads CASSFARHWNTEAFF. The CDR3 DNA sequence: TGTGCCAGCAGCTTCGCTAGACACTGGAACACTGAAGCTTTCTTT.

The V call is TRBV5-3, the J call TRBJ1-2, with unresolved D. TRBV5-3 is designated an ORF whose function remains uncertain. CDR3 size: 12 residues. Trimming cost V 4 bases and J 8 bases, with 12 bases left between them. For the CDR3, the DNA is TGTGCCAGAAGCCTGGGAGGCCGGGGCTACACCTTC. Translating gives CARSLGGRGYTF.

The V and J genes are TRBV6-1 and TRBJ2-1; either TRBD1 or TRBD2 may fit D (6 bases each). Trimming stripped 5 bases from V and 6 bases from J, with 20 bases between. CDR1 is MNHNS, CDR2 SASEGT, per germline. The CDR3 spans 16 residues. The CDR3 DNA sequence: TGTGCCAGCAGTTTAGGCGGGACAAGTAGGGCCAATGAGCAGTTCTTC. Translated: CASSLGGTSRANEQFF.

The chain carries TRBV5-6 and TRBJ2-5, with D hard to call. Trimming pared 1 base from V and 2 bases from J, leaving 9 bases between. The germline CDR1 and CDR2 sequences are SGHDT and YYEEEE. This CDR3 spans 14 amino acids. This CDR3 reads CASSLRALQETQYF. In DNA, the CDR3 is TGTGCCAGCAGCTTGAGGGCACTACAAGAGACCCAGTACTTC.

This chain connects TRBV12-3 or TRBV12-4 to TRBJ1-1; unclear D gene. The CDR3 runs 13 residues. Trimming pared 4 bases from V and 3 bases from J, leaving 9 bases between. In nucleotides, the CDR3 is TGTGCCAGCAGTTGGCTGCAGGACACTGAAGCTTTCTTT. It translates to CASSWLQDTEAFF.

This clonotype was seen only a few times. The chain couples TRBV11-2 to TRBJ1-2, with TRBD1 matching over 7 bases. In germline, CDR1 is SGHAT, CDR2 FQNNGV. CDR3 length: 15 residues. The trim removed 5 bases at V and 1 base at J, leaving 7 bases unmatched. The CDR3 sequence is CASSLPSGGNYGYTF. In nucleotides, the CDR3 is TGTGCCAGCAGCCTCCCTTCAGGGGGTAACTATGGCTACACCTTC.